The T cell receptor beta chain under discussion was sequenced for a study of T cells in Graves' hyperthyroidism and ophthalmopathy (dated by TCRdb to about 2019). About the investigation overall: Peripheral blood samples were taken at initial diagnosis, before any treatment was given. Once sampling was done, hyperthyroidism patients were given methimazole at a starting dose of 30 mg daily, whereas ophthalmopathy patients were given high-dose intravenous methylprednisolone. The study also compared thyroid tissue and blood T-cell repertoires from a handful of Graves' hyperthyroidism patients. For training and testing, the approximately 97 patients in the discovery cohort were randomly divided in a 7:3 ratio. An independent validation cohort of about 20 hyperthyroidism patients and over 15 patients who later progressed to ophthalmopathy tested prospective prediction of ophthalmopathy. The paper reports TCR Vbeta CDR3 sequencing of some 140 peripheral blood samples: 43 ophthalmopathy, about 75 hyperthyroidism and some 17 progressor patients. TCR V-J signatures able to tell the groups apart were searched for in a discovery cohort of 100 patients, of whom 43 had Graves' ophthalmopathy and roughly 58 had stable Graves' hyperthyroidism. The full study reports these points: No statistical method was used to fix the sample size in advance, and group allocation was not hidden from the investigators. A model built on a 13 V-J signature distinguished ophthalmopathy from stable hyperthyroidism, reaching 87.88% sensitivity and about 81% specificity in cross-validation and 80%/75% in testing. During validation, the model predicted progression to ophthalmopathy a median of around 6 months ahead of onset, with more than 55% sensitivity and less than 85% specificity. Most expanded thyroid clonotypes (frequency above 0.001) were also found in blood, which suggests that blood repertoires may mirror thyroid immune responses.

Stable Graves' hyperthyroidism was defined as the absence of progression to ophthalmopathy over 18 months of follow-up. Hyperthyroidism patients were newly diagnosed, had a disease duration of under 2 months, and were aged 18 to 65 years. Exclusion was applied to patients with uncontrolled infections, other autoimmune diseases, pregnancy or lactation. Diagnoses were based on clinical symptoms, serum thyroxine and TRAb, thyroid ultrasound and orbital computed tomography. PBMCs were isolated from about 10 ml of fresh peripheral blood by Ficoll-Paque density gradient centrifugation. Trizol reagent was used to extract total RNA, and RNA quality was then checked on an Agilent 2100 Bioanalyzer. The TCR beta CDR3 regions were amplified from the RNA transcripts. The TCR CDR3 was subjected to a first round of RT-PCR using the HTBI primer set and the Qiagen OneStep RT-PCR kit. Libraries were constructed in a second round of multiplex PCR, after which size selection and purification were carried out. Libraries were sequenced paired-end with 100 bp reads on an Illumina HiSeq2000. Under the source paper's analysis protocol: Raw data were processed with SOAPnuke, discarding reads with adapters, uncalled bases, mean Phred below 15, or no exact constant-primer or identifier match. High-quality paired reads were merged with COPE v1.2.5, and unique nucleotide sequences were defined as clonotypes. MiTCR v1.1 was used to align clonotypes to the IMGT TRBV, TRBD and TRBJ reference segments. Analysis was restricted to V-J combinations with a frequency above 0.0001, which covered about 99% of repertoires. A TCS score was defined as the ratio between F50 (clonal expansion) and ExV (chaos), using BLOSUM62-based TCRdist between CDR3 peptides within each V-J. Welch's t-statistics and random forest reduced several hundred V-J features to 13, which were used in a naive Bayes classifier (R e1071). The public reads were reanalyzed by TCRdb: fastp trimming at Q25, MiXCR alignment, in-frame beta chains only. For every CDR3 protein sequence, its rows merge into one entry that carries the most common genes and DNA. The V and J calls, along with clone size, are taken from TCRdb and not from the paper's own processing. Within this sample are 400,000 to 600,000 distinct CDR3 sequences, with 20% of them counted one time only. The ten largest clones add up to about a quarter of the sample.

To note about this clonotype: What this receptor recognizes is not known. No per-base quality is available; no much larger clone lies one base away.

The TCR originated in a young man with Graves' hyperthyroidism. The specimen was blood.

The CDR3 reads CASSLAVDGYGYTF. The DNA is as follows: TGTGCCAGCAGCTTAGCGGTGGATGGGTATGGCTACACCTTC. Recombination connected TRBV7-8 to TRBJ1-2, with no reliable assignment of the D segment. The CDR3 covers 14 residues, taking in both the cysteine and the phenylalanine. The retained sequence is limited to the CDR3, 42 bases, with the frame set at the first base. V is reduced by 0 bases and J by 5 bases, leaving a spacing of 10 bases between them. Reading the germline V gene gives CDR1 SGHVS and CDR2 FQNEAQ.